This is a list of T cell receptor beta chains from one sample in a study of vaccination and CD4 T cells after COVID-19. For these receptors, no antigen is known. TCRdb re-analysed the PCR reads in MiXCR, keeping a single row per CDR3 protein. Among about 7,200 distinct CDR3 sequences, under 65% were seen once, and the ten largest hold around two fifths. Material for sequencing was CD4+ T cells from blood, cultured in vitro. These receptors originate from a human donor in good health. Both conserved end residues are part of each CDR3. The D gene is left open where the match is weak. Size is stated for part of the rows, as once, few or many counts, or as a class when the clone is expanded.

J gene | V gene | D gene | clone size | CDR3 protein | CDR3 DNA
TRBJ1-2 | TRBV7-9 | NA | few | CASSLKARPNYGYTF | TGTGCCAGCAGCCTTAAGGCACGCCCTAACTATGGCTACACCTTC
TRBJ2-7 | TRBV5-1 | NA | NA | CASSLEWGTPYEQYF | TGCGCCAGCAGCTTGGAATGGGGAACCCCCTACGAGCAGTACTTC
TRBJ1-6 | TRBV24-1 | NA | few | CATIVGHRNSPLHF | TGTGCCACCATCGTGGGACACCGTAATTCACCCCTCCACTTT
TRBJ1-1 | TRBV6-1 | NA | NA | CATILRPGSEAFF | TGTGCCACTATCCTCCGTCCCGGGAGTGAAGCTTTCTTT
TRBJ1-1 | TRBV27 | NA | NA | CASSLSGQYTEAFF | TGTGCCAGCAGTTTATCGGGGCAGTACACTGAAGCTTTCTTT
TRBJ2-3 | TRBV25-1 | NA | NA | CASSEYGTFTDTQYF | TGTGCCAGCAGTGAATACGGGACTTTCACAGATACGCAGTATTTT
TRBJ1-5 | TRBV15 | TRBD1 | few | CATSRARQGITSNQPQHF | TGTGCCACCAGCAGAGCTCGACAGGGGATAACAAGCAATCAGCCCCAGCATTTT
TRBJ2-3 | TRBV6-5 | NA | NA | CASSSPGTDTQYF | TGTGCCAGCAGTTCCCCAGGCACAGATACGCAGTATTTT
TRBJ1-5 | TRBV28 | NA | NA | CASRTQGLTLDQPQHF | TGTGCCAGCAGGACGCAGGGTTTGACGTTGGATCAGCCCCAGCATTTT
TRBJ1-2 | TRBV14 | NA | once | CASSQSRDGYTF | TGTGCCAGCAGCCAAAGCCGGGATGGCTACACCTTC
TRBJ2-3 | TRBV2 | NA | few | CASIKSDTQYF | TGTGCCAGCATTAAGTCAGATACGCAGTATTTT
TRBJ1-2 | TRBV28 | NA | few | CASKVPPYGYTF | TGTGCCAGCAAGGTCCCCCCCTATGGCTACACCTTC
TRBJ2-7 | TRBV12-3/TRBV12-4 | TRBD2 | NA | CASSSRGSGLYEQYF | TGTGCCAGCAGTTCCCGCGGGAGCGGGCTCTACGAGCAGTACTTC
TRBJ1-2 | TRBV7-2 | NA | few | CASSLAGARGYTF | TGTGCCAGCAGCTTAGCCGGAGCCAGAGGCTACACCTTC
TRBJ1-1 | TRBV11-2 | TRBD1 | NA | CASREYRGLWAEAFF | TGTGCCAGCAGGGAATACAGGGGGCTATGGGCTGAAGCTTTCTTT
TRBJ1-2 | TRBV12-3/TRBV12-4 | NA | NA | CASTPGRGYGYTF | TGTGCCAGCACCCCTGGACGGGGCTATGGCTACACCTTC